Described below is a single TCR beta chain sequence and its context. The data derive from a study of CD8+CD57+ T cells in acquired aplastic anemia. Sequencing was done on patients that had shown CD8+CD57+ cell expansion by flow cytometry. Profiling of TCR beta VDJ combinations and CDR3 sequences used genomic DNA as template. In TCRdb, the reads were re-called with MiXCR into one record per CDR3 protein. The repertoire holds about 98,000 distinct CDR3 sequences, with about 63% as singletons. The TCR comes from a human donor with aplastic anemia. Sequencing was done on a sample of sorted CD4+, CD8+, or CD8+CD57+ T cells (not recorded which) from PBMCs.

In DNA form, the CDR3 reads TGTGCCAGCAGTGGGAAAGAATTCTTTAATTCACCCCTCCACTTT. It yields the protein CASSGKEFFNSPLHF. This rearrangement joins TRBV2 to TRBJ1-6; D gene ambiguous. Germline V gene sequence: CDR1 SNHLY, CDR2 FYNNEI. The V end lost 4 bases, the J end lost 6 bases, and 13 bases lay between the germline ends. This CDR3 spans 15 amino acids.